The 22 T cell receptor beta chains reported below all come from one sample, sequenced in a study of OX40 agonist ivuxolimab in advanced cancers. Clones were read by immunoSEQ multiplex PCR, and TCRdb kept only the in-frame ones, dropping some. Here the sample spans about 77,000 clones, 75% to 90% being singletons. Sample: CD4+ or CD8+ T cells sorted from blood, taken in a trial of the OX40 agonist ivuxolimab. The receptors derive from an adult with an advanced solid tumor such as melanoma, head and neck, liver or kidney cancer.

This clone was detected once. The chain uses TRBV6-1 and TRBJ2-5, with 11 bases that match TRBD2. V shed 3 bases, J shed 7 bases, and the junction held 13 bases outside the gene matches. The germline gives CDR1 MNHNS, CDR2 SASEGT. CDR3 size: 17 residues. CDR3 in DNA: TGTGCCAGCAGTGACGGACTAGCGGGCCTCGGACGGTGGACCCAGTACTTC. Its protein product is CASSDGLAGLGRWTQYF.

The rearrangement uses TRBV11-1 and TRBJ2-5; TRBD2 agrees at 14 bases. The DNA end lines up better with TRBJ2-7; the J call may be wrong. CDR1 is SGHAT and CDR2 is FQDESV in the germline V gene (reference sequence). CDR3 length equals 15 residues. CDR3 protein: CASSRRTSGRNEQYF. The DNA for the CDR3 is TGTGCCAGCAGCCGACGGACTAGCGGGAGGAACGAGCAGTACTTC.

The chain has TRBV9 and TRBJ2-5, with D unresolved. With 1 base removed from V and 5 bases from J, the gap between germline ends came to 12 bases. Germline values: CDR1 SGDLS, CDR2 YYNGEE. This CDR3 contains 14 residues. CDR3 residues: CASSVTVRGETQYF. The CDR3 DNA reads TGTGCCAGCAGCGTAACCGTCCGTGGGGAGACCCAGTACTTC.

This clone has only a few counts. This sequence joins TRBV2 and TRBJ1-2; the D is unclear. Per germline, CDR1 SNHLY and CDR2 FYNNEI. Trimming cost V 4 bases and J 1 base, with 4 bases left between them. The CDR3 runs to 12 residues. CDR3 protein: CASSASNYGYTF. The CDR3 region has the DNA TGTGCCAGCAGTGCAAGTAACTATGGCTACACCTTC.

This clone was counted a single time. V is TRBV11-2 and J is TRBJ2-1, with 9 nucleotides matching TRBD1. The CDR3 consists of 13 residues. Germline-derived CDR1 and CDR2 are SGHAT and FQNNGV. V trimming: 7 bases; J trimming: 4 bases; junction bases outside the gene matches: 2. In DNA form, the CDR3 reads TGTGCCAGCACCGGACAGGGGTACAATGAGCAGTTCTTC. Translated, it gives CASTGQGYNEQFF.

The chain carries TRBV27 and TRBJ2-7, with TRBD2 matching 9 bases. The junction had 6 bases not matched to a gene; V was cut back by 2 bases and J by 4 bases. Germline V CDR1 and CDR2: MNHEY, SMNVEV (reference sequence). This CDR3 contains 15 residues. In DNA form, the CDR3 reads TGTGCCAGCAGTTTAGGCGCTAGCGGGGCTTACGAGCAGTACTTC. Protein product: CASSLGASGAYEQYF.

The chain employs TRBV5-1 and TRBJ1-3; D is unclear. Trimming cost V 5 bases and J 2 bases, with 14 bases left between them. The V gene's germline CDR1 is SGHRS and CDR2 YFSETQ. The CDR3 has 15 residues. CDR3 nucleotide sequence: TGCGCCAGCAGGGTCGAAGATTCTACTGGAAACACCATATATTTT. It encodes CASRVEDSTGNTIYF.

The chain has TRBV7-3 and TRBJ1-1; no clear D gene. Trimming stripped 4 bases from V and 4 bases from J, with 13 bases between. CDR3 length: 14 residues. Germline CDR1 and CDR2: SGHTA and FQGTGA. The CDR3 here is CASSSLSWSTEAFF. The CDR3 DNA sequence: TGTGCCAGCAGCTCCTTAAGTTGGAGCACTGAAGCTTTCTTT. Filled out from reference TRBV7-3 and TRBJ1-1, the complete variable domain reads GAGVSQTPSNKVTEKGKYVELRCDPISGHTALYWYRQSLGQGPEFLIYFQGTGAADDSGLPNDRFFAVRPEGSVSTLKIQRTERGDSAVYLCASSSLSWSTEAFFGQGTRLTVV.

The chain has TRBV7-2 and TRBJ1-1; D gene uncertain. V lost 2 bases and J 5 bases, leaving 12 bases between the germline ends. This CDR3 is built from 14 residues. CDR1 and CDR2 from the germline V gene are SGHTA and FQGNSA. DNA for the CDR3: TGTGCCAGCAGCTTAACCGGGAGGGATACTGAAGCTTTCTTT. Protein product: CASSLTGRDTEAFF.

J is TRBJ1-1 and V is TRBV28; D ambiguous. CDR1 MDHEN and CDR2 SYDVKM come from the germline V gene. V was clipped by 2 bases and J by 6 bases, with 10 bases between them. The CDR3 covers 13 residues. CDR3 sequence (DNA): TGTGCCAGCAGTTTAGGGGTCAAAGCTGAAGCTTTCTTT. Its translation is CASSLGVKAEAFF.

Note on this clone: Other DNA sequences from this sample encode an identical CDR3 as well. The chain combines TRBV7-9 with TRBJ2-7; no definite D call. CDR1 and CDR2 (germline): SEHNR, FQNEAQ (reference sequence). The V end lost 1 base, the J end lost 2 bases, and 6 bases lay between the germline ends. This CDR3 contains 13 residues. This CDR3 is CASSLGRPYEQYF. For the CDR3, the DNA is TGTGCCAGCAGCTTAGGTAGGCCCTACGAGCAGTACTTC.

Remarks on this clone: The junction and the germline gene differ at one end; a read error may be behind it. Different DNA sequences within this sample yield the same CDR3. The CDR3 here is CATRRTGVSYEQYF. The CDR3 coding sequence is TGTGCCACTCGCCGGACAGGGGTCAGCTACGAGCAGTACTTT. The chain employs TRBV28 and TRBJ2-7; 9 bases match TRBD1. The CDR3 extends over 14 amino acids. In germline, CDR1 is MDHEN, CDR2 SYDVKM.

The chain combines TRBV5-1 with TRBJ2-5; possibly TRBD1 for D (5 bases). Germline V lookup: CDR1 SGHRS, CDR2 YFSETQ. The ends were cut back, 2 bases at V and 5 bases at J, with 10 bases in the middle. This CDR3 comprises 13 residues. This CDR3 is CASSLDSWETQYF. For the CDR3, the DNA is TGCGCCAGCAGCTTAGACAGTTGGGAGACCCAGTACTTC. The complete variable domain, with remaining parts taken from reference TRBV5-1 and TRBJ2-5, reads KAGVTQTPRYLIKTRGQQVTLSCSPISGHRSVSWYQQTPGQGLQFLFEYFSETQRNKGNFPGRFSGRQFSNSRSEMNVSTLELGDSALYLCASSLDSWETQYFGPGTRLLVL.

V gene TRBV7-2 combines with J gene TRBJ1-6, with D maybe TRBD1 (5 bases). V lost 4 bases and J lost 7, with 23 bases in between. Looked up from germline, CDR1 is SGHTA and CDR2 is FQGNSA. CDR3 length equals 18 residues. The CDR3 is CASSYHPSGTIENSPLHF. DNA for the CDR3: TGTGCCAGCAGCTACCACCCATCCGGGACGATAGAGAATTCACCCCTCCACTTT.

This clone was found once. V and J are TRBV21-1 and TRBJ1-5; TRBD1 was called by the table and not checked on the DNA. TRBV21-1 is assigned pseudogene status. This CDR3 comprises 19 residues. The CDR3 nucleotides read TGTGCCAGCAGCAAGAACCCCAGGGGACAGGGTGTAAGCAATCAGCCCCAGCATTTT. Encoded protein: CASSKNPRGQGVSNQPQHF.

As concerns this clone: One end of the junction does not line up with germline, which may come from a read error. J is TRBJ2-3 and V is TRBV7-2; 9 bases fit TRBD2. The CDR3 sequence is 14 residues long. CDR1 is SGHTA and CDR2 is FQGNSA in the germline V gene. CDR3 DNA: TGTGCCAGCAGTTTAGGGCTAGCGGGGGATACGCAGTATTTT. It encodes CASSLGLAGDTQYF.

This clone showed up just a few times. The CDR3: CASSRTGSGNTIYF. CDR3 DNA sequence: TGTGCCAGCAGCCGGACAGGCTCTGGAAACACCATATATTTT. This rearrangement joins TRBV7-2 to TRBJ1-3, with 7 nucleotides matching TRBD1. V gave up 5 bases and J gave up 0 bases; unmatched junction bases: 1. Germline loops: CDR1 SGHTA, CDR2 FQGNSA. The CDR3 is 14 residues long.

The chain has TRBV5-1 and TRBJ2-5; 9 bases map to TRBD2. CDR1 is SGHRS, CDR2 YFSETQ, per germline. V dropped 7 bases and J dropped 1; count of bases not matched to a gene: 5. The CDR3 has 14 amino acids. The DNA of the CDR3 is TGCGCCAGCGCGGGACTAGCCACCCAAGAGACCCAGTACTTC. It yields the protein CASAGLATQETQYF.

The chain uses TRBV27 and TRBJ2-2; 11 nucleotides line up with TRBD2. The CDR3 is 17 residues long. The V and J ends lost 6 bases and 4 bases, in that order; junction bases with no gene match: 10. Germline CDR1 and CDR2: MNHEY and SMNVEV (reference sequence). CDR3 protein: CASRGLAEVRGTGELFF. The CDR3 DNA is TGTGCCAGCAGGGGACTAGCGGAAGTGCGGGGCACCGGGGAGCTGTTTTTT.

The V gene is TRBV11-3, the J gene TRBJ2-7; tentatively, D is TRBD2 (6 bases). Germline CDR1 reads SGHNT; CDR2 reads YENEEA. V was trimmed by 0 bases and J by 6 bases, leaving 9 bases between them. The CDR3 length is 13 residues. The DNA for the CDR3 is TGTGCCAGCAGCTTAGACGGGAGAAGCGAGCAGTACTTC. The encoded protein is CASSLDGRSEQYF. The entire variable domain, with the rest obtained from reference TRBV11-3 and TRBJ2-7, is as follows: EAGVVQSPRYKIIEKKQPVAFWCNPISGHNTLYWYLQNLGQGPELLIRYENEEAVDDSQLPKDRFSAERLKGVDSTLKIQPAELGDSAVYLCASSLDGRSEQYFGPGTRLTVT.

The V and J genes are TRBV5-4 and TRBJ1-2, with TRBD1 matching over 7 bases. The CDR3 loop spans 15 amino acids. Germline V gene data show CDR1 as SGHNT and CDR2 as YYREEE (reference sequence). The V segment lost 0 bases and the J segment 8 bases; nucleotides outside the gene matches: 10. The CDR3 loop reads CASSLGQGSTLGYTF. CDR3 sequence (DNA): TGTGCCAGCAGCTTGGGACAGGGCTCCACCCTGGGCTACACCTTC.

J is TRBJ1-2 and V is TRBV5-1; D is possibly TRBD1 (6 bases). The CDR3 is made up of 14 amino acids. The ends were cut back, 5 bases at V and 7 bases at J, with 18 bases in the middle. The germline V gene encodes CDR1 SGHRS and CDR2 YFSETQ. The CDR3 bases are TGCGCCAGCAGACCGACCCAGGGGAAGGGTGGCTACACCTTC. This codes for CASRPTQGKGGYTF. Filled out from reference TRBV5-1 and TRBJ1-2, the complete variable domain reads KAGVTQTPRYLIKTRGQQVTLSCSPISGHRSVSWYQQTPGQGLQFLFEYFSETQRNKGNFPGRFSGRQFSNSRSEMNVSTLELGDSALYLCASRPTQGKGGYTFGSGTRLTVV.